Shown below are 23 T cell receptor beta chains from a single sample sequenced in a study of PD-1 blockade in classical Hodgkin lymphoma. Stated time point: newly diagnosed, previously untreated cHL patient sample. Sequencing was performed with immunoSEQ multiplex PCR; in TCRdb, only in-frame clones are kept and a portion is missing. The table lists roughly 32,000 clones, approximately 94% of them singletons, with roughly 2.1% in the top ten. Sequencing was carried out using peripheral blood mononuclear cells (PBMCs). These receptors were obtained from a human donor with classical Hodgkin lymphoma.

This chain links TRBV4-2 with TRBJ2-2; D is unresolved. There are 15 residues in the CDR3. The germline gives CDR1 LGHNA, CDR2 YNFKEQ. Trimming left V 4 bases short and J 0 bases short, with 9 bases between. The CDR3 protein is CASSRDGANTGELFF. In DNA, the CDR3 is TGTGCCAGCAGCCGAGATGGGGCGAACACCGGGGAGCTGTTTTTT.

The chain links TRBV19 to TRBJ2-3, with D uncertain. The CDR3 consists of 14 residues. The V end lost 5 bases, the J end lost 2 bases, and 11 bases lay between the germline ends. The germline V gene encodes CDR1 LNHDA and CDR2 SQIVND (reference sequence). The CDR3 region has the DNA TGTGCCAGTAGTTCCCCTTCAACCACAGATACGCAGTATTTT. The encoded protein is CASSSPSTTDTQYF.

Written as DNA, the CDR3 is TGTGCCAGCAGCTTTGAGGGTGGGGCCTATGGCTACACCTTC. It codes for CASSFEGGAYGYTF. The chain recombines TRBV5-4 with TRBJ1-2, with D possibly matching TRBD1 (5 bases). The CDR3 runs to 14 residues. Trimming cost V 2 bases and J 4 bases, with 12 bases left between them. Per germline, CDR1 SGHNT and CDR2 YYREEE (reference sequence).

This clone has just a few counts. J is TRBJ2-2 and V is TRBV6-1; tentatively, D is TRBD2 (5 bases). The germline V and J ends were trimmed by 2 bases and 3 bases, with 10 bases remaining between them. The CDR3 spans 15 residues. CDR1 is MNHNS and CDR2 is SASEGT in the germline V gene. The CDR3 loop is CASSETAGDTGELFF. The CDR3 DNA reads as TGTGCCAGCAGTGAAACGGCCGGGGACACCGGGGAGCTGTTTTTT.

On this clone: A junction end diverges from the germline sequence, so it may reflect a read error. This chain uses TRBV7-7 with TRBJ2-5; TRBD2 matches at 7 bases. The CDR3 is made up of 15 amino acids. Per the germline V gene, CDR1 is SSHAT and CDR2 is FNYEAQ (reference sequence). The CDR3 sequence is CASSLAGGEAGTQYF. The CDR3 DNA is TGTGCTAGCAGCTTAGCGGGCGGGGAGGCCGGGACCCAGTACTTC.

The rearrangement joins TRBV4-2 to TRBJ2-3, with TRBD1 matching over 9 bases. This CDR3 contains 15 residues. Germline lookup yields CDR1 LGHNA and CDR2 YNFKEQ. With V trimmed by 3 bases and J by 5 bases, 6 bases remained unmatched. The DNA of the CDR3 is TGTGCCAGCAGCCACGGGACAGGGCCGGGAGATACGCAGTATTTT. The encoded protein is CASSHGTGPGDTQYF.

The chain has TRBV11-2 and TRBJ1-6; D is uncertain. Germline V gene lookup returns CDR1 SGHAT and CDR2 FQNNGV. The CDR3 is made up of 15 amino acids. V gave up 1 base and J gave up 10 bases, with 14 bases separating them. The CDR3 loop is CASSLVAAKFSPLHF. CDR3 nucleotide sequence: TGTGCCAGCAGCTTAGTAGCCGCTAAGTTCTCACCCCTCCACTTT.

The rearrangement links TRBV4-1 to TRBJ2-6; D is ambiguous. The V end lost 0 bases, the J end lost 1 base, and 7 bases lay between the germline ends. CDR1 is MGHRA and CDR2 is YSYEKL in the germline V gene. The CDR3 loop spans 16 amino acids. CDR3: CASSQEPESGANVLTF. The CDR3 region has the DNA TGCGCCAGCAGCCAAGAGCCAGAGTCTGGGGCCAACGTCCTGACTTTC.

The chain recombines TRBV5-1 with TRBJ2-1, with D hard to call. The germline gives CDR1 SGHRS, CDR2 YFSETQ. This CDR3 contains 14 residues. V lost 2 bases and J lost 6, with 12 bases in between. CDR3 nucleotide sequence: TGCGCCAGCAGCTTCAGCATACAGCCCAATGAGCAGTTCTTC. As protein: CASSFSIQPNEQFF.

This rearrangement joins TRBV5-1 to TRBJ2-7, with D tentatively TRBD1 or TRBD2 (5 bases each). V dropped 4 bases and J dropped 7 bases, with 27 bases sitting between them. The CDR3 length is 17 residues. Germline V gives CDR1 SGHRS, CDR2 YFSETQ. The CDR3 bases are TGCGCCAGCAGCCAGAAAATTGGCGGCAGGGAGAGCGGAGAGCAGTACTTC. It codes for CASSQKIGGRESGEQYF. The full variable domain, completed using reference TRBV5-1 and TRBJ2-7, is KAGVTQTPRYLIKTRGQQVTLSCSPISGHRSVSWYQQTPGQGLQFLFEYFSETQRNKGNFPGRFSGRQFSNSRSEMNVSTLELGDSALYLCASSQKIGGRESGEQYFGPGTRLTVT.

As DNA, the CDR3 is TGTGCCAGCAGCGTGACAGCTAACTATGGCTACACCTTC. Translated: CASSVTANYGYTF. V is TRBV5-5 and J is TRBJ1-2; maybe TRBD1 (5 bases). This CDR3 region has 13 residues. Trimming took off 4 bases at V and 0 bases at J, with 7 bases between the two ends. CDR1 is SGHKS and CDR2 is YYEKEE in the germline V gene (reference sequence).

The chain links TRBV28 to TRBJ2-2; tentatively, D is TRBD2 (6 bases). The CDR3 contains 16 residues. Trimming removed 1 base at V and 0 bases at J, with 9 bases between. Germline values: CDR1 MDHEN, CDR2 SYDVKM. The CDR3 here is CASSLFPGANTGELFF. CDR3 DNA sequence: TGTGCCAGCAGTTTATTTCCGGGGGCGAACACCGGGGAGCTGTTTTTT.

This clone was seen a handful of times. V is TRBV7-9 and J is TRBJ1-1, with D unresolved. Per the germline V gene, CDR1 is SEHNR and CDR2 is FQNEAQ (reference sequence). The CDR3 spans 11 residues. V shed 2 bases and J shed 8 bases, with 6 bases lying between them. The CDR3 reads CASSLSPEAFF. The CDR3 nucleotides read TGTGCCAGCAGCTTATCCCCCGAAGCTTTCTTT.

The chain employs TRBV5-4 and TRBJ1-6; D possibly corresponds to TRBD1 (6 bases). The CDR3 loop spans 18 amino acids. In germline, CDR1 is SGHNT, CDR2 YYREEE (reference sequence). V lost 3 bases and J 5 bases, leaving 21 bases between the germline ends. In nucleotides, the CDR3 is TGTGCCAGCAGCTCCGAGTTGACAGGACCCGCCAATAATTCACCCCTCCACTTT. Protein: CASSSELTGPANNSPLHF.

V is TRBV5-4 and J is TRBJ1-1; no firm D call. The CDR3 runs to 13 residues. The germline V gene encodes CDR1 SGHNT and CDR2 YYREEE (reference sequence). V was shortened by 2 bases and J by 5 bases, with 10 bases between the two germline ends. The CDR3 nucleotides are TGTGCCAGCAGCTTTAGGAGGGCGACTGAAGCTTTCTTT. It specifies CASSFRRATEAFF.

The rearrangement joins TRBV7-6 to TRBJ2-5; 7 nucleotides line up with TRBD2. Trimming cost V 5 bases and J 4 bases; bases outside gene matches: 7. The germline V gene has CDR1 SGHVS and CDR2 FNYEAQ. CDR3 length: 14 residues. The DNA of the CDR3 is TGTGCCAGCAGCATAACTAGCGTTGGAGAGACCCAGTACTTC. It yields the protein CASSITSVGETQYF.

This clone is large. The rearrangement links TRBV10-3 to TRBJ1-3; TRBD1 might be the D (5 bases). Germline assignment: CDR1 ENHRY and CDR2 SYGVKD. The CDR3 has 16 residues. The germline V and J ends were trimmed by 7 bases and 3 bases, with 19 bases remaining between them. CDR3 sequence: CAITRDHSPGGNTIYF. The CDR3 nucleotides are TGTGCCATCACCCGGGACCATTCCCCGGGTGGAAACACCATATATTTT.

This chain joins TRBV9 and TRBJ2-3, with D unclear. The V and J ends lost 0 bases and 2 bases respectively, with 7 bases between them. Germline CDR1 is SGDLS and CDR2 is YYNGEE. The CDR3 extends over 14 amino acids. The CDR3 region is CASSVVPHTDTQYF. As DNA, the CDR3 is TGTGCCAGCAGCGTAGTACCGCACACAGATACGCAGTATTTT.

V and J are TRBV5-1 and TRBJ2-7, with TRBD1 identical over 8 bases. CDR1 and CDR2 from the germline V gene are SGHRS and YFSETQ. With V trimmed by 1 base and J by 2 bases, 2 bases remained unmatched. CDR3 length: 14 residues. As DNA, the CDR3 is TGCGCCAGCAGCTTGCAGGGGGCTCCCTACGAGCAGTACTTC. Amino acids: CASSLQGAPYEQYF.

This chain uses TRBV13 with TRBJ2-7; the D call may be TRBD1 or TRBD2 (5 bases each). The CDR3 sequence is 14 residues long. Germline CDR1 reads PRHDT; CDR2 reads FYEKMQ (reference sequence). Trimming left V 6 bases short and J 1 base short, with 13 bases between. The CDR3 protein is CASSLGVTSYEQYF. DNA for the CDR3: TGTGCCAGCAGTTTGGGGGTTACTTCCTACGAGCAGTACTTC.

CDR3 DNA: TGTGCCAGCAGCCAATGGGGGGGCTTTTTAGGGGACGGCACAGATACGCAGTATTTT. Amino acids: CASSQWGGFLGDGTDTQYF. The chain has TRBV4-2 and TRBJ2-3; perhaps TRBD2 as D (7 bases). V was pared by 2 bases and J by 1 base, with 22 bases between. There are 19 residues in the CDR3. CDR1 and CDR2 (germline): LGHNA, YNFKEQ.

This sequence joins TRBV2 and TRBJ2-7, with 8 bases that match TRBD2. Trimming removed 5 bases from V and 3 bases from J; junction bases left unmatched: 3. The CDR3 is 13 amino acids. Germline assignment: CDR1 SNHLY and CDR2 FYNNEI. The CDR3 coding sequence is TGTGCCAGCAGTAGCGGGGGAAACTACGAGCAGTACTTC. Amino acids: CASSSGGNYEQYF.

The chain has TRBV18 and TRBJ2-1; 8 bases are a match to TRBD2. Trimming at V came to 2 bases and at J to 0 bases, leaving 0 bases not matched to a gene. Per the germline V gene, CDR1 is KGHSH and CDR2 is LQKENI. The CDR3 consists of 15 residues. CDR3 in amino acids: CASSPAGGSYNEQFF. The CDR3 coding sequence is TGTGCCAGCTCACCAGCGGGAGGCTCCTACAATGAGCAGTTCTTC.